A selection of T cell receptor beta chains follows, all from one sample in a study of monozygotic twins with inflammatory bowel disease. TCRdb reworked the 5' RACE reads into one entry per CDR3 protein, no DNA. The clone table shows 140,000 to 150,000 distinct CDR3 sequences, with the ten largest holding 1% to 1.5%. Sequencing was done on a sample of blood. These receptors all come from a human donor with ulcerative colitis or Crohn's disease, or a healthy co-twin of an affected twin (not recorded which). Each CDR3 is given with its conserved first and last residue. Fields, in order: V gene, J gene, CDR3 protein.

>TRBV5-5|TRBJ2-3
CASSFGLSGDTQYF
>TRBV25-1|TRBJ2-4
CASSDLRGLNIQYF
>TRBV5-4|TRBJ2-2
CASNGNTGELFF
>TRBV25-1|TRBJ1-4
CASQRQGGNEKLFF
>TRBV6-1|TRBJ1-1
CASSEAPAVDTEAFF
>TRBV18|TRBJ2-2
CASSRDSLGELFF
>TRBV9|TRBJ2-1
CASSLSLAGSQFF
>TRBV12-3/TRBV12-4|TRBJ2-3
CASSFSGSTDTQYF
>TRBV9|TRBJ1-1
CASSGGLGGNTEAFF
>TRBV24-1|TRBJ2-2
CATSDPDRTVPGELFF
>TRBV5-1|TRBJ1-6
CASSLDRGAYSPLHF
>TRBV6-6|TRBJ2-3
CAIAGGPSPDTQYF
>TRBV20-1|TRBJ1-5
CSARTSRDRDNQPQHF
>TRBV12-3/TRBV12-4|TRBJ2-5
CASTQDKYQETQYF
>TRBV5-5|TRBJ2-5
CASRFNGQETQYF
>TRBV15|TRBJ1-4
CATSRVRRSNEKLFF
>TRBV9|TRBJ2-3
CASSSRTVGLADTQYF
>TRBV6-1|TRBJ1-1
CASRDRAGNTEAFF
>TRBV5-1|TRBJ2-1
CASSLDGSYNNEQFF
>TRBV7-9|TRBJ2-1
CASSLAEGPNDEQFF
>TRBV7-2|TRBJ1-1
CASSATGATLMNTEAFF
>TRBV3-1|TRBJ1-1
CASSQSGALTEAFF
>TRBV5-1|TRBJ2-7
CASSLAIAGYEQYF
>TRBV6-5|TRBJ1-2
CASSYRGKNYGYTF